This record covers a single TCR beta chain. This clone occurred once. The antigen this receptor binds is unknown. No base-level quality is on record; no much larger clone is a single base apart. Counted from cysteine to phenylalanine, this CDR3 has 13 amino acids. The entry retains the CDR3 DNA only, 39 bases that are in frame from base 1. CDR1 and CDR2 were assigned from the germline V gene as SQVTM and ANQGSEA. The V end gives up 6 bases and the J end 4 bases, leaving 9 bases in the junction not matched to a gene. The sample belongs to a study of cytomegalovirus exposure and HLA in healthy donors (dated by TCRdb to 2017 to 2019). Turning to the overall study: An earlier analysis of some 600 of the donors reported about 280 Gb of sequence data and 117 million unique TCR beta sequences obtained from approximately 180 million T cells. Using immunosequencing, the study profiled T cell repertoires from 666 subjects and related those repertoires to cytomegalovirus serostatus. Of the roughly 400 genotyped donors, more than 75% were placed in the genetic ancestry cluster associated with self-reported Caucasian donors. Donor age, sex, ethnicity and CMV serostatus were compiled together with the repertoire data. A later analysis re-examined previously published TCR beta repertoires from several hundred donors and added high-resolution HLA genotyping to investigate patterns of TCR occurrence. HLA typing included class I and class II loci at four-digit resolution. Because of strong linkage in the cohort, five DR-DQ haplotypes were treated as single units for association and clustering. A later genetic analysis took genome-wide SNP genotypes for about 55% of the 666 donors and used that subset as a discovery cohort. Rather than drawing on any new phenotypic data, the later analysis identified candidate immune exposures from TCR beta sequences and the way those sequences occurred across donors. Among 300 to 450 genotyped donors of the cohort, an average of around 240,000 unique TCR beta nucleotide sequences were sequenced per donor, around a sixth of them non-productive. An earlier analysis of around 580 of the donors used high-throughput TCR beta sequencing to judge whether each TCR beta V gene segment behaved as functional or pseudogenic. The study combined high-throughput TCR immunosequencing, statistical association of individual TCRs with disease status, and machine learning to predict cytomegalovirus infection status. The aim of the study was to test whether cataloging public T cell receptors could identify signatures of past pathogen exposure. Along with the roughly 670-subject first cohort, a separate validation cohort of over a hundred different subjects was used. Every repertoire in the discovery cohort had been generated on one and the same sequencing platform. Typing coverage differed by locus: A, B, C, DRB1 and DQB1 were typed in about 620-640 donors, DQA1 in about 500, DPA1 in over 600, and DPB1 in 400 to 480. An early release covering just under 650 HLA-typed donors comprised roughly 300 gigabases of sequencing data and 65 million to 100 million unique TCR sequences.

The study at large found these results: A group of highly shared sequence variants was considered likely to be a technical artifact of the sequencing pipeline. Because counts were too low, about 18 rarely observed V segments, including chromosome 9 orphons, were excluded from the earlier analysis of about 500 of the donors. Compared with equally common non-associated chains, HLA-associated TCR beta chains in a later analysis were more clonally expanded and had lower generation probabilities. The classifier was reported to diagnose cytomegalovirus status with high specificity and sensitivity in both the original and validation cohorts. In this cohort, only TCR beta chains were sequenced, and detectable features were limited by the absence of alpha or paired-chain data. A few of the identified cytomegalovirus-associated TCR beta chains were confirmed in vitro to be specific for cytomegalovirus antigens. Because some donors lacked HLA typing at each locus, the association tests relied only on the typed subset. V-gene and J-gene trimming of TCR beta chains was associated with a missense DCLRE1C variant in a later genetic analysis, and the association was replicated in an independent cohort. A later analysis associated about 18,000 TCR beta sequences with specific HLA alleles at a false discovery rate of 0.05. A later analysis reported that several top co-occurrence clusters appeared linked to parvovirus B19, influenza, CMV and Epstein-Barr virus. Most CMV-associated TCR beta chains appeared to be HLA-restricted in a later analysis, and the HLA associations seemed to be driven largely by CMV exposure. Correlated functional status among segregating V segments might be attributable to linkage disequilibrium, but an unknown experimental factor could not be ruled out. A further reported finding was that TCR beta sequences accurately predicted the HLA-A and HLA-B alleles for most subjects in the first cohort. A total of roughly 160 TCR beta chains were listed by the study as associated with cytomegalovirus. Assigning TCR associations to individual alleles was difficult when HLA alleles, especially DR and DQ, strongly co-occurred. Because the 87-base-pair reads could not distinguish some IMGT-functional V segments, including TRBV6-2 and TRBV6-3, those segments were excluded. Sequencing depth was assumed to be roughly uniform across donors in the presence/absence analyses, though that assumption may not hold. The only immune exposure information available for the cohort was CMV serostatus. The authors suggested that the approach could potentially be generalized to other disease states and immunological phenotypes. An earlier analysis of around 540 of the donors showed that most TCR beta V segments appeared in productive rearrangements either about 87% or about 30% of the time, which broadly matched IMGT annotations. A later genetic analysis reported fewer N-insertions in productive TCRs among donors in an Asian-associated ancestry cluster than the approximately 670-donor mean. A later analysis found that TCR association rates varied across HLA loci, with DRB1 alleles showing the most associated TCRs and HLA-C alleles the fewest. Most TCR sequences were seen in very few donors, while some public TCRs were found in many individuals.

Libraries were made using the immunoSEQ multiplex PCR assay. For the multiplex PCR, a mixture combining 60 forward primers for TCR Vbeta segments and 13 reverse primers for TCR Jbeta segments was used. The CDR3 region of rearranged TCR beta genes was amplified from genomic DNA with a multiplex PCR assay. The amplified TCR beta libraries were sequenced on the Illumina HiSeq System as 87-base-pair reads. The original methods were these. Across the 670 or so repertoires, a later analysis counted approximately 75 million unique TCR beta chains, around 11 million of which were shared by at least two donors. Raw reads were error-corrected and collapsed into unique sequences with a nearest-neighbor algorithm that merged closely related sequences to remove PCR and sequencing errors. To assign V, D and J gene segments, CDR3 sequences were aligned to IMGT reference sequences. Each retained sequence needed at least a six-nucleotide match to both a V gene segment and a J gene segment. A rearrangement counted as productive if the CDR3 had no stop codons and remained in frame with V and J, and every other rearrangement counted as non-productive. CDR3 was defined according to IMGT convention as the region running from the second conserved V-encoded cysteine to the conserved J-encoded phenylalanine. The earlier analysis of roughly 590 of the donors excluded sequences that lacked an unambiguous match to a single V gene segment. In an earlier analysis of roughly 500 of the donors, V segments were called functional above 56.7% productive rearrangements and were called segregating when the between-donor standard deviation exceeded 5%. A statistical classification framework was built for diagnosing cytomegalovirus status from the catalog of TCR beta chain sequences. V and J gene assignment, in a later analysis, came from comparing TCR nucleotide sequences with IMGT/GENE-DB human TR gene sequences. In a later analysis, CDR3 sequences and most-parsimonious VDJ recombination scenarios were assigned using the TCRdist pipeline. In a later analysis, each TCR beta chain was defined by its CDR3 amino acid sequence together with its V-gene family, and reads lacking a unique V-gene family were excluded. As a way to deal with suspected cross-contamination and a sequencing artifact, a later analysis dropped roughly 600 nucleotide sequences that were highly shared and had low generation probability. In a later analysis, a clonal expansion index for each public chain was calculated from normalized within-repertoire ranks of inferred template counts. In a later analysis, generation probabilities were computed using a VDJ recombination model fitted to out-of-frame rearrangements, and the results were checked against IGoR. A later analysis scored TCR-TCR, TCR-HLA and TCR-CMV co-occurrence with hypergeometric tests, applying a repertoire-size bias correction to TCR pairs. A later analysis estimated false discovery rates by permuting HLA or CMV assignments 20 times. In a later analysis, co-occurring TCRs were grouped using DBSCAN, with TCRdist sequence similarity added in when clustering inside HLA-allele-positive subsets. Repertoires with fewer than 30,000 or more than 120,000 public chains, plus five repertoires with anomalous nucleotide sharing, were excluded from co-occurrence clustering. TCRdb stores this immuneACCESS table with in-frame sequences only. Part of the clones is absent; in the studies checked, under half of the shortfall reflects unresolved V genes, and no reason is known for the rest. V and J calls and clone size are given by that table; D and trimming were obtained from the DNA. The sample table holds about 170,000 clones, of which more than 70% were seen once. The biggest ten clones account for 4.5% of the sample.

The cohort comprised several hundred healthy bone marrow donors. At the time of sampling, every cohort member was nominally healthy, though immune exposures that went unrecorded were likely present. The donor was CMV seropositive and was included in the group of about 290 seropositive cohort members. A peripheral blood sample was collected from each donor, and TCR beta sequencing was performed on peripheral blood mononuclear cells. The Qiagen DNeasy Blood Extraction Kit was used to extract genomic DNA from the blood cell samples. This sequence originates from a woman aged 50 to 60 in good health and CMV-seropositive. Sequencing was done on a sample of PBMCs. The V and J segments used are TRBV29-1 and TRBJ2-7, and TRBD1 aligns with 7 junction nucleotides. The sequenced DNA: TGCAGCGTCGTCAGGGACAGCACGTACGAGCAGTACTTC. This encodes CSVVRDSTYEQYF.